The entry below describes one T cell receptor beta chain. The sample holds many counts of this clonotype. No antigen is known for it. Per-nucleotide qualities are absent, and no much larger clonotype sits a single base away. V lost 2 bases and J lost 7 bases; the stretch between them is 6 bases long. Including the terminal cysteine and phenylalanine, the CDR3 comprises 12 residues. Left in the record is the CDR3 DNA by itself, 36 bases read in frame from the first base. The entry originates in a study of T-cell reconstitution after alpha-beta-depleted transplantation in children (dated by TCRdb to the mid-2010s). Notes on the research overall: T-cell immune reconstitution after TCRalphabeta/CD19-depleted allogeneic hematopoietic cell transplantation in children was quantitatively tracked in the study by means of TCR repertoire profiling.

The receptor library was made with PCR. Data came from an Illumina HiSeq 2500. TCR libraries were prepared with molecular barcoding, using unique molecular identifiers to normalize TCRbeta repertoire quantification. In-frame beta chains were kept once TCRdb had trimmed the public reads at Q25 with fastp and called clones with MiXCR. Each record represents a unique CDR3 protein, reported with the most common genes and DNA among its rows. A total of about 400,000 distinct CDR3 sequences appear in this sample, about a fifth of them only once. The ten top clones hold around 4% of the sample. The sequenced sample was PBMCs from the stem cell graft donor, obtained from the stem cell graft. This chain joins TRBV12-3 or TRBV12-4 to TRBJ2-1; the D gene assignment is ambiguous. This TCR came from a human donor who donated a stem cell graft to a child with acute myeloid leukemia. The CDR3 amino acid sequence is: CASSLSLNEQFF. The DNA sequence is TGTGCCAGCAGTTTAAGTCTGAATGAGCAGTTCTTC.